This TCR beta chain was identified during a study of human T cells and chemical hapten exposure. Each cDNA molecule in the library carried unique molecular identifiers. MiXCR was run by TCRdb on the RACE reads, yielding one entry per CDR3 protein. The table has roughly 97,000 distinct CDR3 sequences, 25% to 35% seen once. The V end was cut by 1 base, the J end by 3 bases, with 9 bases between. From germline, CDR1 is SGHKS and CDR2 YYEKEE (reference sequence). The CDR3 contains 14 residues. Regarding time point: patch test 3, about 24 weeks after DPC sensitization. Treatment meaning: therapeutic diphenylcyclopropenone sensitization with weekly scalp DPC. Total RNA extraction was carried out from unfractionated whole blood. This clonotype was observed a single time.

Sequencing used whole blood, obtained in connection with sensitization to the hapten diphenylcyclopropenone (DPC). This chain joins TRBV5-5 and TRBJ2-3, with a possible D match to TRBD2 (5 bases). The sequence was collected from a man between 40 and 49 years old with alopecia areata. Some clones in this sample may be carry-over from other donors' samples. CDR3 sequence reads: CASSLTRSTDTQYF. DNA of the CDR3: TGTGCCAGCAGCTTGACTAGAAGTACAGATACGCAGTATTTT.